Sequencing of this T cell receptor (beta chain) was carried out in a study of shared clonotypes between healthy human individuals. Naive CD8 cells lacked CD45RO, underwent positive selection for CCR7 and left out terminally differentiated effector memory CD45RA+ cells. A remark on this clone: Its antigen is still unknown.

Findings and limits, study-wide: Several donors shared about 5% of their naive CD4 clonotypes. In contrast to clonotypes shared by all four donors, non-shared clonotypes had lower generation probabilities. The genetic and exposure-history diversity represented was limited by few donors.

Trimming cost V 4 bases and J 7 bases, with 15 bases left between them. The V gene's germline CDR1 is SGHNT and CDR2 YENEEA. The CDR3 consists of 14 residues. When replicate PCRs were run on sorted subsets, they used 200 to 250 ng DNA, about 30,000 T cell genomes. The repertoire was sequenced with immunoSEQ multiplex PCR; TCRdb's copy has only in-frame clones and lacks some. Here the sample spans around 2,000,000 clones, approximately 94% being singletons. The gene calls are TRBV11-3 and TRBJ2-3; no definite D call. The specimen sequenced was naive CD8+ T cells sorted from blood. This TCR was sampled from a man between 18 and 29 years old in good health. In nucleotides, the CDR3 is TGTGCCAGCAGCTCCCCTCATGGGAAACATACGCAGTATTTT. Its protein is CASSSPHGKHTQYF.